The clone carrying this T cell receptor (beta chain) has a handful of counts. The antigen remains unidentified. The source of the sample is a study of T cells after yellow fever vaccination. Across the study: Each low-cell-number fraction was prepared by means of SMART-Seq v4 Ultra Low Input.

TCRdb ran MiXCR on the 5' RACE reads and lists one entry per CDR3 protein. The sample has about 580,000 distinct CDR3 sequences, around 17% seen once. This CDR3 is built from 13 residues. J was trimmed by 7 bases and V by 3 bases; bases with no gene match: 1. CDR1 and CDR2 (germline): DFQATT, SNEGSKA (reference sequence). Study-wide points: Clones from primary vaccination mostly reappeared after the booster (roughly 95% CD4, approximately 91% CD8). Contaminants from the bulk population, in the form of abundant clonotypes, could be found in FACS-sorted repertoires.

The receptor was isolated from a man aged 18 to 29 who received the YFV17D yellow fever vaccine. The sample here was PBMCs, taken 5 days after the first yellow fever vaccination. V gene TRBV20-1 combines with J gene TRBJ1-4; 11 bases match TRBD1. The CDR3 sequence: CSASGTGGEKLFF. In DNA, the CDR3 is TGCAGTGCTAGCGGGACAGGGGGTGAAAAACTGTTTTTT.